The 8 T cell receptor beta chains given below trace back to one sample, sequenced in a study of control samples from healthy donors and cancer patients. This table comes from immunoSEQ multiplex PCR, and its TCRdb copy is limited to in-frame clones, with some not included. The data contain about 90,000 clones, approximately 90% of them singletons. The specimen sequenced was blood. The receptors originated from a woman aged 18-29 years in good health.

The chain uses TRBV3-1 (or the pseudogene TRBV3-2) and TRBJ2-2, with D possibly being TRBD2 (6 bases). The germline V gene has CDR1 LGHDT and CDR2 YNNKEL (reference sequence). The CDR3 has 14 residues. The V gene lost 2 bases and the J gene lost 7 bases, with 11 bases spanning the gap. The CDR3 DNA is TGTGCCAGCAGCCAACGGGAGCGTGACGGGGAGCTGTTTTTT. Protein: CASSQRERDGELFF.

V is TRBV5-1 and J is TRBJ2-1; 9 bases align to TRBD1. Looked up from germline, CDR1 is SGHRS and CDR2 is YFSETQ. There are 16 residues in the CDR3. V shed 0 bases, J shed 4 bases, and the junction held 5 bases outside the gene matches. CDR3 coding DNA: TGCGCCAGCAGCTTGGACAGGGGGCGGGAATACAATGAGCAGTTCTTC. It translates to CASSLDRGREYNEQFF.

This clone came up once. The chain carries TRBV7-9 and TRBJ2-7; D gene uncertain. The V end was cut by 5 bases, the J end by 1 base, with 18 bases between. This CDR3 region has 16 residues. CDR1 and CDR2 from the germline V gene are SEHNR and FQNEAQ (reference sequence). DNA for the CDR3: TGTGCCAGCAGCCCGTATTTAGGAGAGAAGTCCTACGAGCAGTACTTC. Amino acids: CASSPYLGEKSYEQYF.

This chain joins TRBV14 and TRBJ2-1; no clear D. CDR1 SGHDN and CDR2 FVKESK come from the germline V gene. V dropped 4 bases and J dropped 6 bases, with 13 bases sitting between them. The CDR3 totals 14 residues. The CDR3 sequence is CASSLLGSLNEQFF. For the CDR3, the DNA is TGTGCCAGCAGCCTGTTGGGCAGTCTCAATGAGCAGTTCTTC.

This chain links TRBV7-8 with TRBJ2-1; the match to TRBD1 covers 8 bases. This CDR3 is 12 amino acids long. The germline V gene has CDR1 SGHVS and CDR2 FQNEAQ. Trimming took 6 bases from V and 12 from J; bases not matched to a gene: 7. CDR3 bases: TGTGCCAGCAGACGAGGACAGGGAGCGCAGTTCTTC. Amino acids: CASRRGQGAQFF.

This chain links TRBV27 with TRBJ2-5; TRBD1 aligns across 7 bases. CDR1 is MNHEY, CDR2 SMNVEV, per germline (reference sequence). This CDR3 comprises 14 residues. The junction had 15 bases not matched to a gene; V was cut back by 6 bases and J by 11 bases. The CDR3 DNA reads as TGTGCCAGCAGCCACCAGACAGGGTCCGCGTTACAGTACTTC. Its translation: CASSHQTGSALQYF.

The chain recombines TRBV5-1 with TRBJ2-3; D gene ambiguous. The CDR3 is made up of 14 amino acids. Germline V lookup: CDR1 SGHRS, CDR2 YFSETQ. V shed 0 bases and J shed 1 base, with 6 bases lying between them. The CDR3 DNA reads TGCGCCAGCAGCTTGGGGTTCGGCACAGATACGCAGTATTTT. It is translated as CASSLGFGTDTQYF.

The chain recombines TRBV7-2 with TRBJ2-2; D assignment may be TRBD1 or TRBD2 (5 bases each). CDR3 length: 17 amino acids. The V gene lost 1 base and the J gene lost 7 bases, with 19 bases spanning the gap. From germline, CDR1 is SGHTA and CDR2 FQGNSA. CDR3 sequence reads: CASSLEGTREDDGELFF. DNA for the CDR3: TGTGCCAGCAGCTTAGAGGGGACCCGCGAAGACGACGGGGAGCTGTTTTTT.